This T cell receptor beta chain comes out of a study of Ad26.COV2.S vaccination and SARS-CoV-2 variants. Study-level findings and limits: Researchers cautioned that TCR breadth and depth analyses may have underestimated total T cell responses. Considerable breadth of spike-specific CD8+ and CD4+ T cell responses has reportedly been documented following vaccination. It was vaccine recipients, not placebo recipients, who had the higher spike-specific TCR breadth.

The V and J ends lost 2 bases and 1 base respectively, with 5 bases between them. The CDR3 is 14 residues long. In germline, CDR1 is KGHSH, CDR2 LQKENI. Measured with immunoSEQ multiplex PCR; TCRdb has only the in-frame clones, and not every one. The data contain 300,000 to 350,000 clones, about nine tenths of them singletons. The treatment denotes: around 19 received Ad26.COV2.S at low or high dose, single or two shots; about 5 received placebo; per-sample allocation not given. At day 63 after the first vaccine or placebo injection, samples were drawn. Wuhan-strain SARS-CoV-2 spike was expressed by the Ad26 vector that made up the vaccine. A word on this clone: Antigen specificity is unknown. The same CDR3 also results from other DNA sequences found in this sample.

The rearrangement joins TRBV18 to TRBJ2-2; unclear D gene. The TCR originated in a person between 18 and 60 years old who received the Ad26.COV2.S COVID-19 vaccine or a placebo. The source was peripheral blood, collected in a trial of Ad26.COV2.S vaccine versus placebo. This CDR3 is CASSPGLNTGELFF. CDR3 in DNA: TGTGCCAGCTCACCAGGTCTGAACACCGGGGAGCTGTTTTTT.